This entry lists 29 T cell receptor beta chains sequenced from one sample in a study of blood T cell repertoires in COVID-19. Libraries were prepared by immunoSEQ multiplex PCR; TCRdb keeps only in-frame clonotypes and omits some of them. The repertoire has roughly 120,000 clones, under 90% of them found once; the top ten carry roughly 6.5%. Sequenced sample: peripheral blood. Source of these receptors: a woman aged 50 to 65 with acute or convalescent COVID-19.

The chain recombines TRBV3-1 (or the pseudogene TRBV3-2) with TRBJ2-1, with D maybe TRBD2 (6 bases). V gave up 4 bases and J gave up 4 bases, with 17 bases separating them. Germline V gene lookup returns CDR1 LGHDT and CDR2 YNNKEL (reference sequence). The CDR3 spans 16 residues. This CDR3 reads CASSRSTRAVYNEQFF. As DNA, the CDR3 is TGTGCCAGCAGCCGATCGACTAGGGCTGTTTACAATGAGCAGTTCTTC.

V and J are TRBV7-8 and TRBJ2-5; 11 nucleotides agree with TRBD2. CDR1 is SGHVS and CDR2 is FQNEAQ in the germline V gene. CDR3 length: 17 residues. The J segment lost 5 bases and the V segment lost 3 bases, leaving 11 bases of the junction unmatched. The CDR3 bases are TGTGCCAGCAGCTTCCTAGCGGGGGGCCTCCGGGTGGAGACCCAGTACTTC. It is translated as CASSFLAGGLRVETQYF.

The genes are TRBV18 and TRBJ1-3, with no clear D. The V gene lost 2 bases and the J gene lost 2 bases, with 13 bases spanning the gap. The CDR3 loop spans 16 amino acids. Germline values: CDR1 KGHSH, CDR2 LQKENI. The CDR3 DNA reads TGTGCCAGCTCACCAGAGCTATGGGCGCCTGGAAACACCATATATTTT. It specifies CASSPELWAPGNTIYF.

The gene calls are TRBV28 and TRBJ1-2; D uncertain. V was cut by 5 bases and J by 3 bases, with 13 bases left in between. This CDR3 is 14 amino acids long. Per germline, CDR1 MDHEN and CDR2 SYDVKM. Written as DNA, the CDR3 is TGTGCCAGCAGTACCCTTACTCTGGACTATGGCTACACCTTC. This translates into CASSTLTLDYGYTF.

V is TRBV3-1 (or the pseudogene TRBV3-2) and J is TRBJ2-2; 7 bases agree with TRBD1. The CDR3 is made up of 15 amino acids. Trimming at V came to 5 bases and at J to 4 bases, leaving 7 bases not matched to a gene. Germline lookup yields CDR1 LGHDT and CDR2 YNNKEL (reference sequence). The CDR3 DNA follows: TGTGCCAGCAGCGCCCCCGACAGGGCCACCGGGGAGCTGTTTTTT. Residues: CASSAPDRATGELFF.

The rearrangement links TRBV6-5 to TRBJ2-7; a possible D gene is TRBD2 (7 bases). The CDR3 is 15 amino acids. The V and J ends lost 11 bases and 0 bases respectively, with 20 bases between them. Germline lookup yields CDR1 MNHEY and CDR2 SVGAGI. Here the CDR3 reads CAPCGGPEISYEQYF. In nucleotides, the CDR3 is TGTGCCCCTTGCGGGGGCCCTGAAATCTCCTACGAGCAGTACTTC.

This chain connects TRBV12-3 or TRBV12-4 to TRBJ1-1; tentative D call: TRBD1 (6 bases). The CDR3 loop spans 12 amino acids. Trimming left V 7 bases short and J 6 bases short, with 12 bases between. The CDR3 nucleotides read TGTGCCAGCACCCAACAGGGAGCTGAAGCTTTCTTT. It encodes CASTQQGAEAFF.

The chain couples TRBV3-1 (or the pseudogene TRBV3-2) to TRBJ2-7, with a weak D call TRBD2 (5 bases). Trimming left V 1 base short and J 11 bases short, with 15 bases between. This CDR3 is built from 13 residues. CDR1 and CDR2 (germline): LGHDT, YNNKEL (reference sequence). The CDR3 DNA reads TGTGCCAGCAGCCAAGGTCGCCCCGCAGCGGAGTACTTC. Amino acid sequence: CASSQGRPAAEYF.

The chain couples TRBV13 to TRBJ1-1; D not resolved. The CDR3 has 11 residues. CDR1 is PRHDT and CDR2 is FYEKMQ in the germline V gene (reference sequence). V gave up 4 bases and J gave up 8 bases, with 8 bases separating them. The CDR3 DNA is TGTGCCAGCAGCTCCGGTAGAGAAGCTTTCTTT. This encodes CASSSGREAFF.

This clone was counted between two and nine times. The chain recombines TRBV5-1 with TRBJ2-7; D may be TRBD1 (5 bases). The CDR3 is made up of 13 amino acids. The V gene's germline CDR1 is SGHRS and CDR2 YFSETQ. V was clipped by 2 bases and J by 0 bases, with 6 bases between them. CDR3 bases: TGCGCCAGCAGCTTCGACAGCTCCTACGAGCAGTACTTC. Amino acids: CASSFDSSYEQYF.

Worth noting for this clone: At one boundary the junction diverges from the germline segment, which might be a read error. This sequence joins TRBV28 and TRBJ1-3; 7 bases match TRBD1. Per germline, CDR1 MDHEN and CDR2 SYDVKM. This CDR3 is built from 16 residues. CDR3 sequence: CASSSGQALSGNTIYF. DNA of the CDR3: TGTGCCAGCAGTTCCGGACAGGCGCTCTCTGGGAACACCATATATTTT.

The chain uses TRBV7-8 and TRBJ2-1, with 7 bases fitting TRBD1. V shed 3 bases, J shed 1 base, and the junction held 6 bases outside the gene matches. The CDR3 consists of 16 residues. Germline V lookup: CDR1 SGHVS, CDR2 FQNEAQ. Here the CDR3 reads CASSFSGGGSYNEQFF. CDR3 DNA sequence: TGTGCCAGCAGCTTCTCAGGGGGTGGATCCTACAATGAGCAGTTCTTC.

V usage is TRBV10-3 and J usage is TRBJ1-2; D unresolved. CDR1 and CDR2 (germline): ENHRY, SYGVKD. The CDR3 spans 13 residues. V lost 4 bases and J 1 base, leaving 7 bases between the germline ends. CDR3 sequence reads: CAISAGFNYGYTF. The CDR3 nucleotides read TGTGCCATCAGTGCCGGGTTTAACTATGGCTACACCTTC.

V is TRBV2 and J is TRBJ2-1; D perhaps matches TRBD1 (6 bases). Germline V gene data show CDR1 as SNHLY and CDR2 as FYNNEI. The CDR3 length is 13 residues. V was pared by 6 bases and J by 5 bases, with 11 bases between. The CDR3 sequence is CASRQGEDNEQFF. As DNA, the CDR3 is TGTGCCAGCAGACAGGGTGAAGACAATGAGCAGTTCTTC.

This clone has only a few counts. The chain employs TRBV12-3 or TRBV12-4 and TRBJ2-7; TRBD2 is a possible D gene (5 bases). The ends were cut back, 3 bases at V and 5 bases at J, with 8 bases in the middle. The length of the CDR3 is 12 residues. CDR3 amino acids: CASSFRGDEQYF. As DNA, the CDR3 is TGTGCCAGCAGTTTTCGGGGTGACGAGCAGTACTTC.

V gene TRBV19 combines with J gene TRBJ1-1, with D perhaps TRBD1 (5 bases). This CDR3 region has 14 residues. Per the germline V gene, CDR1 is LNHDA and CDR2 is SQIVND (reference sequence). Trimming cost V 4 bases and J 6 bases, with 15 bases left between them. CDR3 sequence reads: CASSRGHPGAEAFF. The CDR3 DNA follows: TGTGCCAGTAGTAGAGGACACCCAGGCGCTGAAGCTTTCTTT.

The CDR3 is CASSWDTSYGYTF. As DNA, the CDR3 is TGCGCCAGCAGTTGGGACACTTCTTATGGCTACACCTTC. The J gene is TRBJ1-2, the V gene TRBV10-2; weak D call: TRBD1 (6 bases). Trimming stripped 5 bases from V and 5 bases from J, with 12 bases between. CDR3 length equals 13 residues. CDR1 and CDR2 from the germline V gene are WSHSY and SAAADI.

This sequence joins TRBV6-2 or TRBV6-3 and TRBJ1-2, with unresolved D. Trimming took off 3 bases at V and 8 bases at J, with 25 bases between the two ends. CDR3 length: 17 residues. Per germline, CDR1 MNHEY and CDR2 SVGEGT. The CDR3 bases are TGTGCCAGCAGTTATGGGGTTAGGGAGCTGATCCTGTACGGCTACACCTTC. As protein: CASSYGVRELILYGYTF.

The chain has TRBV29-1 and TRBJ2-3; 11 bases are shared with TRBD2. The length of the CDR3 is 16 residues. J was trimmed by 4 bases and V by 0 bases; bases with no gene match: 6. Per germline, CDR1 SQVTM and CDR2 ANQGSEA. CDR3 loop: CSVEDALAGGPDTQYF. The CDR3 DNA reads TGCAGCGTTGAAGACGCCCTAGCGGGGGGCCCAGATACGCAGTATTTT.

The rearrangement links TRBV4-1 to TRBJ2-7; D is perhaps TRBD1 (5 bases). CDR3 size: 17 residues. Trimming cost V 0 bases and J 6 bases, with 21 bases left between them. The germline gives CDR1 MGHRA, CDR2 YSYEKL. The CDR3 sequence: CASSQDLGPLTRSEQYF. In DNA form, the CDR3 reads TGCGCCAGCAGCCAAGATTTGGGGCCCCTAACCCGATCCGAGCAGTACTTC.

The chain recombines TRBV6-6 with TRBJ2-6; the match to TRBD2 covers 7 bases. J lost 4 bases, V lost 0 bases, and 3 bases had no gene match. CDR3 size: 16 residues. CDR1 and CDR2 (germline): MNHNY, SVGAGI (reference sequence). CDR3 in DNA: TGTGCCAGCAGTTACTCGGGGGGGAGGGGGGCCAACGTCCTGACTTTC. Translating gives CASSYSGGRGANVLTF.

This rearrangement joins TRBV6-5 to TRBJ1-1; D remains ambiguous. The CDR3 sequence is 12 residues long. The germline V gene encodes CDR1 MNHEY and CDR2 SVGAGI. V dropped 4 bases and J dropped 5 bases, with 8 bases sitting between them. The CDR3 sequence: CASSSSVTEAFF. In DNA, the CDR3 is TGTGCCAGCAGTTCATCGGTGACTGAAGCTTTCTTT.

CDR3 amino acids: CASSSPRGTPRYNEQFF. The CDR3 coding sequence is TGTGCCAGCAGCTCCCCCCGGGGGACCCCTCGCTACAATGAGCAGTTCTTC. This sequence joins TRBV7-9 and TRBJ2-1; maybe TRBD2 (6 bases). This CDR3 has 17 amino acids. Germline V lookup: CDR1 SEHNR, CDR2 FQNEAQ (reference sequence). V gave up 4 bases and J gave up 3 bases, with 19 bases separating them.

The chain combines TRBV2 with TRBJ1-1, with 7 bases matching TRBD1. This CDR3 comprises 14 residues. From germline, CDR1 is SNHLY and CDR2 FYNNEI. V dropped 4 bases and J dropped 6; count of bases not matched to a gene: 8. The CDR3 DNA is TGTGCCAGCAGTGTTAGTTACAGGGGCTCTGAAGCTTTCTTT. It is translated as CASSVSYRGSEAFF.

V usage is TRBV7-8 and J usage is TRBJ2-7; a weak D match, TRBD1 (6 bases). Trimming shortened V by 5 bases and J by 0 bases, and 11 bases separated the two germline ends. The CDR3 has 14 amino acids. CDR1 and CDR2 (germline): SGHVS, FQNEAQ. CDR3 loop: CASSPRQVSYEQYF. The CDR3 DNA sequence: TGTGCCAGCAGCCCTCGACAGGTCTCCTACGAGCAGTACTTC.

The genes are TRBV5-1 and TRBJ2-3, with no clear D. Deletions cut 0 bases from V and 3 bases from J, with 8 bases between. The CDR3 has 14 residues. The germline CDR1 and CDR2 sequences are SGHRS and YFSETQ. This CDR3 reads CASSLGSLTDTQYF. The CDR3 DNA follows: TGCGCCAGCAGCTTGGGTTCCCTAACAGATACGCAGTATTTT.

The chain carries TRBV3-1 (or the pseudogene TRBV3-2) and TRBJ2-7; 11 positions agree with TRBD2. This CDR3 spans 16 amino acids. The germline CDR1 and CDR2 sequences are LGHDT and YNNKEL (reference sequence). V was pared by 1 base and J by 4 bases, with 6 bases of the junction left unmatched. This CDR3 reads CASSQGFPSGGYEQYF. CDR3 in DNA: TGTGCCAGCAGCCAAGGGTTTCCTAGCGGGGGGTACGAGCAGTACTTC.

This chain connects TRBV7-8 to TRBJ1-5; D is possibly TRBD1 (5 bases). The V gene's germline CDR1 is SGHVS and CDR2 FQNEAQ. The V and J ends lost 1 base and 4 bases respectively, with 11 bases between them. The CDR3 is 15 amino acids. CDR3 bases: TGTGCCAGCAGCTTAGGGGGGGAGGGTAATCAGCCCCAGCATTTT. It is translated as CASSLGGEGNQPQHF.

The chain combines TRBV24-1 with TRBJ2-2, with D possibly matching TRBD2 (6 bases). V gave up 4 bases and J gave up 1 base, with 18 bases separating them. The CDR3 spans 18 residues. Germline CDR1 is KGHDR and CDR2 is SFDVKD. CDR3 DNA: TGTGCCACCAGTGAACGTGGGACTCTCGCCCAGAACACCGGGGAGCTGTTTTTT. Translating it yields CATSERGTLAQNTGELFF.